Shown below are 19 T cell receptor beta chains from a single sample sequenced in a study of cytomegalovirus exposure and HLA in healthy donors. The PCR ran on 60 Vbeta and 13 Jbeta primers. Libraries were prepared by immunoSEQ multiplex PCR; TCRdb keeps only in-frame clonotypes and omits some of them. This table has approximately 140,000 clones, 80% appearing once. The sequenced sample was PBMCs. The receptors were gathered from a man in his forties or fifties in good health and CMV-seropositive.

On this clone: The same CDR3 also results from other DNA sequences found in this sample. The J gene is TRBJ1-5, the V gene TRBV18; 9 bases align to TRBD1. V trimming: 5 bases; J trimming: 8 bases; junction bases outside the gene matches: 4. The germline V gene encodes CDR1 KGHSH and CDR2 LQKENI. The length of the CDR3 is 13 residues. The CDR3 nucleotides are TGTGCCAGCTCAGGGGACAGGGTGGAGCCCCAGCATTTT. The encoded protein is CASSGDRVEPQHF. The full variable domain, its missing parts supplied by reference TRBV18 and TRBJ1-5, is NAGVMQNPRHLVRRRGQEARLRCSPMKGHSHVYWYRQLPEEGLKFMVYLQKENIIDESGMPKERFSAEFPKEGPSILRIQQVVRGDSAAYFCASSGDRVEPQHFGDGTRLSIL.

This chain uses TRBV25-1 with TRBJ2-2; the match to TRBD2 covers 7 bases. CDR3 length equals 17 residues. V was clipped by 3 bases and J by 1 base; unmatched bases: 8. Germline V lookup: CDR1 MGHDK, CDR2 SYGVNS. For the CDR3, the DNA is TGTGCCAGCAGTGATTATGGCGGGAGCGAGAACACCGGGGAGCTGTTTTTT. Translating gives CASSDYGGSENTGELFF.

CDR3 region: CASPRGARDEQFF. The CDR3 DNA reads as TGTGCCAGCCCGCGGGGGGCCCGCGATGAGCAGTTCTTC. V gene TRBV7-9 combines with J gene TRBJ2-1, with 8 positions matching TRBD2. This CDR3 is built from 13 residues. V lost 8 bases and J lost 8; bases outside the gene matches: 8. Looked up from germline, CDR1 is SEHNR and CDR2 is FQNEAQ (reference sequence).

In DNA, the CDR3 is TGTGCCAGCAGCAAATTCCCCCAGGACAGGGACAATGAGCAGTTCTTC. It yields the protein CASSKFPQDRDNEQFF. The chain is built from TRBV21-1 and TRBJ2-1; TRBD1, the table's D call, lacks a check against the DNA. TRBV21-1 is reported as a pseudogene. CDR3 length: 16 residues.

The chain uses TRBV5-4 and TRBJ2-7; 8 bases are shared with TRBD2. The CDR3 has 14 amino acids. With V trimmed by 4 bases and J by 2 bases, 5 bases remained unmatched. In germline, CDR1 is SGHNT, CDR2 YYREEE (reference sequence). CDR3 sequence reads: CASSLRGGAYEQYF. CDR3 DNA: TGTGCCAGCAGCCTCCGGGGGGGGGCCTACGAGCAGTACTTC.

The V gene is TRBV7-9, the J gene TRBJ2-7; TRBD1 is a possible D gene (6 bases). Trimming removed 1 base from V and 2 bases from J, with 9 bases in between. The germline gives CDR1 SEHNR, CDR2 FQNEAQ (reference sequence). The CDR3 has 14 amino acids. This CDR3 is CASSLDEGAYEQYF. The CDR3 DNA follows: TGTGCCAGCAGCTTAGATGAGGGGGCCTACGAGCAGTACTTC.

The chain couples TRBV29-1 to TRBJ1-2, with D perhaps matching TRBD1 (5 bases). From germline, CDR1 is SQVTM and CDR2 ANQGSEA. V lost 7 bases and J 1 base, leaving 19 bases between the germline ends. There are 15 residues in the CDR3. In nucleotides, the CDR3 is TGCAGCGCCAAAGGGCGGGGGGAGCATAACTATGGCTACACCTTC. Protein sequence: CSAKGRGEHNYGYTF.

In regard to this clone: Likely a read error: the CDR3 ends without its conserved phenylalanine or tryptophan. The DNA is left out, because the CDR3 cannot be placed on it with certainty; the CDR3 is given as TCRdb lists it. This chain connects TRBV3-2 to TRBJ1-5. TRBV3-2 is marked as a pseudogene. 8 amino acids form the CDR3, both terminal residues included. The CDR3 spells CASTGGGL.

The chain recombines TRBV19 with TRBJ1-1, with 7 bases that match TRBD1. The CDR3 extends over 15 amino acids. Germline loops: CDR1 LNHDA, CDR2 SQIVND (reference sequence). The V gene end was trimmed by 3 bases and the J gene end by 5 bases; junction bases not matched to a gene: 9. CDR3 in DNA: TGTGCCAGTAGTATTCCCGGGACAGTTAATACTGAAGCTTTCTTT. Translation: CASSIPGTVNTEAFF.

The count of this clone is one. The chain recombines TRBV6-1 with TRBJ2-5, with 8 bases matching TRBD2. Trimming took 2 bases from V and 5 from J; bases not matched to a gene: 4. The germline V gene encodes CDR1 MNHNS and CDR2 SASEGT. CDR3 size: 14 residues. The CDR3 region has the DNA TGTGCCAGCAGTGAAAGCGGGGGTAGGGAGACCCAGTACTTC. This sequence encodes CASSESGGRETQYF.

About this clone itself: This sample also contains other DNA sequences that code for the same CDR3. This chain uses TRBV7-9 with TRBJ1-1; D remains ambiguous. Deletions cut 2 bases from V and 1 base from J, with 11 bases between. This CDR3 contains 15 residues. CDR1 SEHNR and CDR2 FQNEAQ come from the germline V gene (reference sequence). The DNA of the CDR3 is TGTGCCAGCAGCTTAAAATCTGCGGGGAACACTGAAGCTTTCTTT. Translated, it gives CASSLKSAGNTEAFF.

This clone appeared a few times. This chain links TRBV10-2 with TRBJ2-3; weak D call: TRBD2 (5 bases). Germline CDR1 is WSHSY and CDR2 is SAAADI. Trimming removed 0 bases at V and 4 bases at J, with 14 bases between. CDR3 length equals 16 residues. DNA of the CDR3: TGCGCCAGCAGTGAGTCGAACGGGGTTTGGCCAGATACGCAGTATTTT. Amino acids: CASSESNGVWPDTQYF.

The chain has TRBV27 and TRBJ2-7, with a weak D call TRBD1 (5 bases). This CDR3 comprises 14 residues. Germline loops: CDR1 MNHEY, CDR2 SMNVEV (reference sequence). V was pared by 7 bases and J by 2 bases, with 15 bases between. This chain's CDR3 is CASTPQGTPYEQYF. The CDR3 bases are TGTGCCAGCACCCCTCAGGGCACCCCCTACGAGCAGTACTTC.

This chain uses TRBV19 with TRBJ1-1, with TRBD1 identical over 7 bases. Germline CDR1 is LNHDA and CDR2 is SQIVND (reference sequence). This CDR3 region has 13 residues. V dropped 9 bases and J dropped 5; count of bases not matched to a gene: 9. The CDR3 loop is CASGYRGSTEAFF. CDR3 nucleotides: TGTGCCAGCGGCTACAGGGGATCTACTGAAGCTTTCTTT.

This clone showed up just once. The chain recombines TRBV19 with TRBJ2-2; 11 bases match TRBD2. Germline assignment: CDR1 LNHDA and CDR2 SQIVND (reference sequence). The CDR3 runs 15 residues. The V segment lost 6 bases and the J segment 0 bases; nucleotides outside the gene matches: 0. Here the CDR3 DNA reads TGTGCCAGTAGGGGACTAGCGGCGAACACCGGGGAGCTGTTTTTT. This codes for CASRGLAANTGELFF.

The rearrangement uses TRBV4-1 and TRBJ2-3; 14 nucleotides align to TRBD2. Germline loops: CDR1 MGHRA, CDR2 YSYEKL. V was pared by 3 bases and J by 4 bases, with 3 bases of the junction left unmatched. The CDR3 totals 16 residues. CDR3 in amino acids: CASSQGTSGGPDTQYF. CDR3 coding DNA: TGCGCCAGCAGCCAGGGGACTAGCGGGGGACCAGATACGCAGTATTTT.

This clone is a singleton in its sample. The chain combines TRBV5-1 with TRBJ2-3; D perhaps matches TRBD2 (6 bases). The CDR3 runs 12 residues. The germline V gene encodes CDR1 SGHRS and CDR2 YFSETQ. The V and J ends lost 5 bases and 4 bases respectively, with 8 bases between them. CDR3 amino acids: CASRWGADTQYF. Written as DNA, the CDR3 is TGCGCCAGCAGATGGGGGGCAGATACGCAGTATTTT.

The genes are TRBV19 and TRBJ2-7, with 7 positions matching TRBD1. J gave up 3 bases and V 3 bases, and 11 bases lay outside the gene matches. Germline CDR1 LNHDA, CDR2 SQIVND (reference sequence). This CDR3 contains 16 residues. The CDR3 DNA reads TGTGCCAGTAGTATGGGGACAGTTGGCCCCATCTACGAGCAGTACTTC. It specifies CASSMGTVGPIYEQYF.

The rearrangement links TRBV7-6 to TRBJ2-1, with 9 bases aligning to TRBD2. Losses at the gene ends were 5 bases for V and 1 base for J; bases not matched to a gene: 3. Germline V gene data show CDR1 as SGHVS and CDR2 as FNYEAQ. The CDR3 sequence is 15 residues long. The CDR3 is CASSQTSGSYNEQFF. CDR3 in DNA: TGTGCCAGCAGCCAGACTAGCGGATCCTACAATGAGCAGTTCTTC.